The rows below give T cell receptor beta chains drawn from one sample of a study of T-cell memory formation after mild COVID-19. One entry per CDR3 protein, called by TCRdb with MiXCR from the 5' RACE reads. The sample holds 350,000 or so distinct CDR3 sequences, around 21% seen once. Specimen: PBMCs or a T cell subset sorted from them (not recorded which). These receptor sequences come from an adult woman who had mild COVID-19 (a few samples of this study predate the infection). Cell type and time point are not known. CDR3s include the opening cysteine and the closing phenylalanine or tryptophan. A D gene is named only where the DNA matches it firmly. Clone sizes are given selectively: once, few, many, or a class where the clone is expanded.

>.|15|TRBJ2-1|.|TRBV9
TGTGCCAGCAGCGTCACTTCCCTGGACGGACAAGAGCAGTTCTTC
CASSVTSLDGQEQFF
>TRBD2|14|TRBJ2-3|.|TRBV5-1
TGCGCCAGCAGAGCTGGACTAGCAGCAGATACGCAGTATTTT
CASRAGLAADTQYF
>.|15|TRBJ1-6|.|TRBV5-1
TGCGCCAGCAGCCCGGGACCGGGACGGCATTCACCCCTCCACTTT
CASSPGPGRHSPLHF
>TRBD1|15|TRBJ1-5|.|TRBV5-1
TGCGCCAGCAGCTTGGCGGGACAGCAAAATCAGCCCCAGCATTTT
CASSLAGQQNQPQHF
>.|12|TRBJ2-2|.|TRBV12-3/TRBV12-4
TGTGCCACCCTAGACTTCACCGGGGAGCTGTTTTTT
CATLDFTGELFF
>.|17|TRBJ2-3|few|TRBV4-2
TGTGCCAGCAGCCAAGATCGAGGCGGGGGCGCCACAGATACGCAGTATTTT
CASSQDRGGGATDTQYF
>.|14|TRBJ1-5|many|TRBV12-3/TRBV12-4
TGTGCCAGCAGTTTTGGGGGGCTCGCTCAGCCCCAGCATTTT
CASSFGGLAQPQHF
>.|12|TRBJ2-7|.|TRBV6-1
TGTGCCAGCAGTGAACTTCGCTACGAGCAGTACTTC
CASSELRYEQYF
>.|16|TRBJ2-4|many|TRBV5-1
TGCGCCAGCAGCCTGGGACAACCTGCGGGCGAAAACATTCAGTACTTC
CASSLGQPAGENIQYF
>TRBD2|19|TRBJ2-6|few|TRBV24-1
TGTGCCACCAGTGCCTGGGGACTAGCGGAAAGCTCTGGGGCCAACGTCCTGACTTTC
CATSAWGLAESSGANVLTF
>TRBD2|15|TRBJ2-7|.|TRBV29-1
TGCAGAGTTGAGGATGCTAGCGGGAGCTCCTACGAGCAGTACTTC
CRVEDASGSSYEQYF
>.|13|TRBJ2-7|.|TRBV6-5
TGTGCCAGCAGTTACGAAGGGGGTCGCGAGCAGTACTTC
CASSYEGGREQYF
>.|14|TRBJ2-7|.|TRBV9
TGTGCCAGCAGCGTAGGGCCCGAGATTTACGAGCAGTACTTC
CASSVGPEIYEQYF
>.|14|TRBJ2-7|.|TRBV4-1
TGCGCCAGCAGCCAAGGGGTGACCTCCTACGAGCAGTACTTC
CASSQGVTSYEQYF
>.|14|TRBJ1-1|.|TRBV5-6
TGTGCCAGCAGCTTGGAAGGGGGAGGCACTGAAGCTTTCTTT
CASSLEGGGTEAFF
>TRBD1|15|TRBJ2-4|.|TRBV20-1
TGCAGTGCTAGAGACTCGGACAGGGGGCAAGGCATTCAGTACTTC
CSARDSDRGQGIQYF
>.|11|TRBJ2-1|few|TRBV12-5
TGTGCTAGTGGGTTCAACAATGAGCAGTTCTTC
CASGFNNEQFF
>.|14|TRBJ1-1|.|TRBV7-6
TGTGCCAGCAGCTTAGATTTGGGGGCCACTGAAGCTTTCTTT
CASSLDLGATEAFF
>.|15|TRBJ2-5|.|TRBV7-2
TGTGCCAGCAGCTTAGCGGGCGGCCGGGGAGAGACCCAGTACTTC
CASSLAGGRGETQYF
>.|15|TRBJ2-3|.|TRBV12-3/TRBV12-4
TGTGCCAGCAGTTTGGGAAGGGGGGTCACAGATACGCAGTATTTT
CASSLGRGVTDTQYF
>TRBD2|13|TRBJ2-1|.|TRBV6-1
TGTGCCAGCAGTGAATTGCTAGCGGGAGGAACGTTCTTC
CASSELLAGGTFF